One TCR beta chain is described in this entry. Germline V gives CDR1 SEHNR, CDR2 FQNEAQ (reference sequence). This CDR3 is 14 amino acids long. Trimming cost V 3 bases and J 6 bases, with 14 bases left between them. In the study's own analysis: The assay estimated nucleated cells by amplifying reference gene primers. TCRdb keeps only in-frame clones here, not all; method: immunoSEQ multiplex PCR. V and J calls plus clone size are reproduced from that table; the DNA served to infer D and trimming. The repertoire includes around 200,000 clones, around 82% of them detected once, and approximately 2.5% sits in the top ten. The data stem from a study of blood T cell repertoires in COVID-19. Study context: Acute and convalescent COVID-19 specimens originated in the United States, Italy and Spain.

The TCR comes from a human donor with acute or convalescent COVID-19. The donor label of this sample is uncertain. Input material: peripheral blood. The genes are TRBV7-9 and TRBJ1-1; D might be TRBD1 (6 bases). As DNA, the CDR3 is TGTGCCAGCAGCTTTCCGGTCCCAGGGGCTGAAGCTTTCTTT. It yields the protein CASSFPVPGAEAFF.